This T cell receptor (beta chain) originates from a study of vaccination and CD4 T cells after COVID-19. Study-level background: Two Hispanic individuals were among six male and four female convalescent patients. Stimulation of cells relied on overlapping spike peptides derived from SARS-CoV-2, HCoV-NL63, HCoV-OC43 and HCoV-229E.

Researchers used the Oncomine TCR Beta short-read assay to sequence DNA from cultured CD4+ T cells. TCRdb recomputed calls from the PCR reads with MiXCR, one row per CDR3 protein. The sample lists 15,000 to 16,000 distinct CDR3 sequences; more than 45% were seen once. As for this clonotype: Antigen: not known.

Described treatment: 10-day PBMC culture with coronavirus spike peptide pools or control peptides (ViraFEST assay). V was clipped by 3 bases and J by 3 bases, with 3 bases between them. The CDR3 consists of 11 residues. Looked up from germline, CDR1 is LNHNV and CDR2 is YYDKDF (reference sequence). The sample comprised CD4+ T cells from blood, cultured in vitro. This receptor was identified in a human donor who had recovered from COVID-19. The rearrangement uses TRBV15 and TRBJ2-7, with D uncertain. Written as DNA, the CDR3 is TGTGCCACCAGCAGTGGCTACGAGCAGTACTTC. This translates into CATSSGYEQYF.